These 23 T cell receptor beta chains were sequenced from one sample in a study of blood T cell repertoires in COVID-19. Method: immunoSEQ multiplex PCR; TCRdb's copy keeps in-frame clones and lacks some. The table shows roughly 410,000 clones, with 87% occurring only once. Sequencing used peripheral blood. Every receptor here comes from a woman aged 55 to 70 with COVID-19, enrolled during active disease.

The chain joins TRBV18 to TRBJ2-6, with D possibly TRBD2 on 5 matching bases. Trimming cost V 1 base and J 4 bases, with 8 bases left between them. Per germline, CDR1 KGHSH and CDR2 LQKENI. The CDR3 contains 15 residues. CDR3 amino acids: CASSPQTGGANVLTF. CDR3 DNA sequence: TGTGCCAGCTCACCACAGACGGGGGGGGCCAACGTCCTGACTTTC. The full variable domain, completed using reference TRBV18 and TRBJ2-6, is NAGVMQNPRHLVRRRGQEARLRCSPMKGHSHVYWYRQLPEEGLKFMVYLQKENIIDESGMPKERFSAEFPKEGPSILRIQQVVRGDSAAYFCASSPQTGGANVLTFGAGSRLTVL.

The chain carries TRBV19 and TRBJ1-2; no firm D call. From germline, CDR1 is LNHDA and CDR2 SQIVND (reference sequence). Trimming took 6 bases from V and 1 from J, leaving 18 bases between them. There are 16 residues in the CDR3. The CDR3 loop is CASRTKSVSNNYGYTF. Written as DNA, the CDR3 is TGTGCCAGTAGAACCAAGAGCGTTAGTAATAACTATGGCTACACCTTC.

This clone was seen once. V is TRBV5-1 and J is TRBJ1-2, with D unresolved. The germline V gene has CDR1 SGHRS and CDR2 YFSETQ. The CDR3 covers 14 residues. The V end lost 4 bases, the J end lost 8 bases, and 18 bases lay between the germline ends. For the CDR3, the DNA is TGCGCCAGCAGCACAGACCTATCCCAAGTGGGCTACACCTTC. This sequence encodes CASSTDLSQVGYTF.

V is TRBV5-1 and J is TRBJ1-4, with TRBD1 identical over 8 bases. J was trimmed by 0 bases and V by 2 bases; bases with no gene match: 3. Per the germline V gene, CDR1 is SGHRS and CDR2 is YFSETQ. The CDR3 has 16 amino acids. CDR3 in amino acids: CASSLSTGATNEKLFF. The CDR3 DNA reads as TGCGCCAGCAGCTTATCGACAGGGGCAACTAATGAAAAACTGTTTTTT.

The chain links TRBV5-1 to TRBJ1-1; TRBD1 might be the D (6 bases). The CDR3 is 14 residues long. Trimming took off 4 bases at V and 4 bases at J, with 14 bases between the two ends. Germline CDR1 SGHRS, CDR2 YFSETQ. The CDR3, as DNA: TGCGCCAGCAGCCGCGGGGGGGCAGCCACTGAAGCTTTCTTT. Amino acids: CASSRGGAATEAFF.

The V gene is TRBV2, the J gene TRBJ2-1; tentative D call: TRBD2 (6 bases). Trimming took off 6 bases at V and 6 bases at J, with 12 bases between the two ends. CDR3 length: 13 residues. Germline CDR1 and CDR2: SNHLY and FYNNEI. CDR3 sequence (DNA): TGTGCCAGCAGGCTTACTAGCTCCAATGAGCAGTTCTTC. Amino acids: CASRLTSSNEQFF. The full variable domain, rest sourced from reference TRBV2 and TRBJ2-1, is EPEVTQTPSHQVTQMGQEVILRCVPISNHLYFYWYRQILGQKVEFLVSFYNNEISEKSEIFDDQFSVERPDGSNFTLKIRSTKLEDSAMYFCASRLTSSNEQFFGPGTRLTVL.

The chain joins TRBV3-1 (or the pseudogene TRBV3-2) to TRBJ1-6; possible D gene TRBD1, 6 bases. Between the trimmed V and J ends, which lost 1 base and 9 bases, there was a span of 16 bases. The CDR3 is made up of 16 amino acids. The V gene's germline CDR1 is LGHDT and CDR2 YNNKEL (reference sequence). The CDR3 sequence is CASSQGGGGVSSPLHF. As DNA, the CDR3 is TGTGCCAGCAGCCAAGGGGGAGGGGGGGTCAGTTCACCCCTCCACTTT.

The chain employs TRBV6-5 and TRBJ2-6; the D gene is possibly TRBD1 (5 bases). V was clipped by 8 bases and J by 2 bases, with 13 bases between them. The CDR3 contains 15 residues. Germline V gene sequence: CDR1 MNHEY, CDR2 SVGAGI. The CDR3 is CASAPLDTGANVLTF. In DNA form, the CDR3 reads TGTGCCAGCGCCCCCCTGGACACTGGGGCCAACGTCCTGACTTTC.

The V call is TRBV7-9, the J call TRBJ1-4; 7 bases are shared with TRBD1. Germline CDR1 reads SEHNR; CDR2 reads FQNEAQ (reference sequence). This CDR3 is 14 amino acids long. The V segment lost 5 bases and the J segment 7 bases; nucleotides outside the gene matches: 7. As DNA, the CDR3 is TGTGCCAGCAGCGAAAGGGGGCTCAGTGAAAAACTGTTTTTT. It translates to CASSERGLSEKLFF.

This clone was seen just once. The V and J genes are TRBV2 and TRBJ1-2; TRBD1 agrees at 11 bases. Unmatched junction bases numbered 11, after V lost 7 bases and J lost 4 bases. CDR1 and CDR2 from the germline V gene are SNHLY and FYNNEI. The CDR3 runs 16 residues. The CDR3 nucleotides are TGTGCCAGCATTTTTAGGACAGGGGGCTCCTCCTATGGCTACACCTTC. Residues: CASIFRTGGSSYGYTF.

The chain joins TRBV19 to TRBJ1-1, with TRBD1 matching over 7 bases. Trimming cost V 1 base and J 0 bases; bases outside gene matches: 8. CDR3 length equals 17 residues. CDR1 is LNHDA and CDR2 is SQIVND in the germline V gene (reference sequence). The CDR3 protein is CASSIVSGGSMNTEAFF. The CDR3 coding sequence is TGTGCCAGTAGTATAGTTTCAGGGGGATCAATGAACACTGAAGCTTTCTTT.

CDR3 sequence: CASSFPSIQGATYEQYF. CDR3 DNA sequence: TGTGCCAGCAGCTTCCCCTCCATACAGGGGGCCACGTACGAGCAGTACTTC. The V and J genes are TRBV11-2 and TRBJ2-7; the match to TRBD1 covers 9 bases. There are 17 residues in the CDR3. Trimming cost V 3 bases and J 4 bases; bases outside gene matches: 13. The germline CDR1 and CDR2 sequences are SGHAT and FQNNGV.

This sequence joins TRBV2 and TRBJ1-1; D unresolved. The CDR3 consists of 15 residues. Between the trimmed V and J ends, which lost 4 bases and 5 bases, there was a span of 17 bases. Germline V lookup: CDR1 SNHLY, CDR2 FYNNEI. The CDR3: CASSVRRGSETEAFF. DNA for the CDR3: TGTGCCAGCAGTGTTCGCCGAGGGTCCGAGACTGAAGCTTTCTTT.

The chain couples TRBV6-4 to TRBJ2-1; D is unresolved. This CDR3 contains 16 residues. V lost 0 bases and J 0 bases, leaving 9 bases between the germline ends. Germline V gene lookup returns CDR1 MRHNA and CDR2 SNTAGT. For the CDR3, the DNA is TGTGCCAGCAGTGACTCAATCTTGAGCTCCTACAATGAGCAGTTCTTC. It codes for CASSDSILSSYNEQFF.

This chain connects TRBV2 to TRBJ1-4; D not certain. V was pared by 2 bases and J by 2 bases, with 6 bases between. Germline-derived CDR1 and CDR2 are SNHLY and FYNNEI. The CDR3 is made up of 14 amino acids. DNA for the CDR3: TGTGCCAGCAGTGAATGGGCGACTAATGAAAAACTGTTTTTT. Amino acid sequence: CASSEWATNEKLFF.

The CDR3 nucleotides read TGTGCCACCCAAATCCACAGGGGTACCGGGGAGCTGTTTTTT. Translated: CATQIHRGTGELFF. J is TRBJ2-2 and V is TRBV7-2, with TRBD1 matching 7 bases. Unmatched junction bases numbered 10, after V lost 10 bases and J lost 5 bases. The CDR3 length is 14 residues. The germline V gene has CDR1 SGHTA and CDR2 FQGNSA.

This chain connects TRBV7-2 to TRBJ2-5, with TRBD2 matching 10 bases. This CDR3 has 17 residues. Germline CDR1 reads SGHTA; CDR2 reads FQGNSA. J was trimmed by 1 base and V by 2 bases; bases with no gene match: 7. The CDR3 loop is CASSLSGGASSQETQYF. CDR3 DNA sequence: TGTGCCAGCAGCTTAAGCGGGGGGGCAAGTAGCCAAGAGACCCAGTACTTC.

This chain uses TRBV10-3 with TRBJ1-5; no clear D. The ends were cut back, 0 bases at V and 5 bases at J, with 5 bases in the middle. The CDR3 consists of 13 residues. Germline V gives CDR1 ENHRY, CDR2 SYGVKD. CDR3 in DNA: TGTGCCATCAGTGAGTCTTCCGATCAGCCCCAGCATTTT. Its translation: CAISESSDQPQHF.

This clone was picked up a small number of times. At one boundary the junction diverges from the germline segment, which might be a read error. The chain is built from TRBV18 and TRBJ1-2, with no clear D. Germline values: CDR1 KGHSH, CDR2 LQKENI. The CDR3 loop spans 15 amino acids. This CDR3 is CASSPPPVLIPSIIF. CDR3 coding DNA: TGTGCCAGCTCACCACCTCCAGTACTAATTCCTTCAATCATCTTC.

This clone was recorded once. The rearrangement joins TRBV30 to TRBJ1-4, with D unclear. Trimming took off 1 base at V and 6 bases at J, with 9 bases between the two ends. CDR3 length: 13 residues. The germline V gene encodes CDR1 GTSNPN and CDR2 SVGIG (reference sequence). The DNA of the CDR3 is TGTGCCTGGAGTGGAGTTTTCGATGAAAAACTGTTTTTT. As protein: CAWSGVFDEKLFF. Full variable domain (remainder filled in from reference TRBV30 and TRBJ1-4): SQTIHQWPATLVQPVGSPLSLECTVEGTSNPNLYWYRQAAGRGLQLLFYSVGIGQISSEVPQNLSASRPQDRQFILSSKKLLLSDSGFYLCAWSGVFDEKLFFGSGTQLSVL.

The chain has TRBV14 and TRBJ2-5; TRBD1 might be the D (6 bases). CDR1 is SGHDN, CDR2 FVKESK, per germline. Trimming removed 0 bases at V and 7 bases at J, with 12 bases between. The CDR3 consists of 14 residues. The CDR3 region is CASSQDWGPGTQYF. The CDR3 DNA follows: TGTGCCAGCAGCCAAGATTGGGGGCCGGGGACCCAGTACTTC. Supplemented by reference TRBV14 and TRBJ2-5, the full variable domain reads EAGVTQFPSHSVIEKGQTVTLRCDPISGHDNLYWYRRVMGKEIKFLLHFVKESKQDESGMPNNRFLAERTGGTYSTLKVQPAELEDSGVYFCASSQDWGPGTQYFGPGTRLLVL.

V gene TRBV11-3 combines with J gene TRBJ2-1; 11 nucleotides match TRBD2. J lost 2 bases, V lost 5 bases, and 8 bases had no gene match. The CDR3 loop spans 17 amino acids. Per the germline V gene, CDR1 is SGHNT and CDR2 is YENEEA. This CDR3 reads CASSPGTSGGTYNEQFF. Here the CDR3 DNA reads TGTGCCAGCAGCCCGGGGACTAGCGGAGGGACCTACAATGAGCAGTTCTTC.

The J gene is TRBJ1-5, the V gene TRBV28; 8 bases map to TRBD1. With 5 bases clipped from V and 5 bases from J, the junction kept 11 bases outside the gene matches. The CDR3 consists of 16 residues. Germline lookup yields CDR1 MDHEN and CDR2 SYDVKM. CDR3 residues: CASSQLQGALHQPQHF. CDR3 DNA sequence: TGTGCCAGCAGTCAACTGCAGGGGGCTCTCCATCAGCCCCAGCATTTT.